Listed here are 23 T cell receptor beta chains from one sample, sequenced in a study of response to subunit inactivated influenza vaccine. TCRdb processed the RT-PCR reads anew with MiXCR; each CDR3 protein has one entry. The repertoire holds hundreds of thousands of distinct CDR3 sequences, with approximately 7.6% as singletons. Sequencing used PBMCs from blood, obtained less than 30 months after vaccination. The receptors derive from a man aged 45-69 years who received an inactivated influenza vaccine.

This clonotype was found a few times. The chain combines TRBV14 with TRBJ2-2; TRBD1 is a possible D gene (5 bases). The CDR3 runs 18 residues. Per germline, CDR1 SGHDN and CDR2 FVKESK. V lost 0 bases and J lost 3, with 17 bases in between. This chain's CDR3 is CASSQDATAYYDTGELFF. The CDR3 coding sequence is TGTGCCAGCAGCCAAGATGCGACAGCTTACTATGACACCGGGGAGCTGTTTTTT.

V gene TRBV5-1 combines with J gene TRBJ2-5; 8 bases align to TRBD1. This CDR3 comprises 15 residues. V lost 2 bases to trimming and J lost 5 bases; unmatched junction nucleotides: 8. The germline CDR1 and CDR2 sequences are SGHRS and YFSETQ. The CDR3: CASSFQGAGGETQYF. The CDR3 region has the DNA TGCGCCAGCAGCTTTCAGGGGGCTGGCGGGGAGACCCAGTACTTC.

This clonotype was counted ten times or more. V gene TRBV3-1 combines with J gene TRBJ2-1; possible D gene TRBD2, 6 bases. This CDR3 has 16 amino acids. Germline CDR1 reads LGHDT; CDR2 reads YNNKEL (reference sequence). The V gene lost 4 bases and the J gene lost 5 bases, with 18 bases spanning the gap. CDR3 nucleotide sequence: TGTGCCAGCAGCCTAACGGACTACACGCCAAACAATGAGCAGTTCTTC. This encodes CASSLTDYTPNNEQFF.

This clonotype was detected a few times. The chain is built from TRBV11-1 and TRBJ2-5; D may be TRBD1 (6 bases). Per germline, CDR1 SGHAT and CDR2 FQDESV (reference sequence). V was cut by 1 base and J by 7 bases, with 16 bases left in between. This CDR3 is built from 15 residues. CDR3 amino acids: CASSLGTTGIGTQYF. The DNA for the CDR3 is TGTGCCAGCAGCTTAGGTACCACAGGGATCGGGACCCAGTACTTC. Full variable domain (outside the CDR3, taken from reference TRBV11-1 and TRBJ2-5): EAEVAQSPRYKITEKSQAVAFWCDPISGHATLYWYRQILGQGPELLVQFQDESVVDDSQLPKDRFSAERLKGVDSTLKIQPAELGDSAMYLCASSLGTTGIGTQYFGPGTRLLVL.

The rearrangement joins TRBV10-3 to TRBJ1-5; no reliable D call. The V gene's germline CDR1 is ENHRY and CDR2 SYGVKD. V dropped 6 bases and J dropped 3 bases, with 9 bases sitting between them. The CDR3 is made up of 13 amino acids. CDR3 sequence (DNA): TGTGCCATCAGCCCAGACCACAATCAGCCCCAGCATTTT. Amino acid sequence: CAISPDHNQPQHF.

On this clonotype itself: The conserved closing phenylalanine or tryptophan is absent in this CDR3, likely reflecting a read error. The rearrangement joins TRBV20-1 to TRBJ1-2; 8 bases match TRBD1. After removal of 3 bases from V and 4 bases from J, the junction contained 1 base not matched to a gene. The CDR3 has 12 residues. The V gene's germline CDR1 is DFQATT and CDR2 SNEGSKA (reference sequence). Here the CDR3 DNA reads TGCAGTGCTAGGGGACAGGCCTATGGCTACACCTTA. Its protein is CSARGQAYGYTL.

Concerning this clonotype itself: A much larger clone is a single base away; this may be a read error. The chain carries TRBV20-1 and TRBJ2-5; D perhaps matches TRBD2 (6 bases). The CDR3 extends over 16 amino acids. Germline CDR1 and CDR2: DFQATT and SNEGSKA (reference sequence). The CDR3 DNA reads TGCTGTGCTAGAGATGGCGGGGCGCGGTTTGGAGAGACCCAGTACTTC. This encodes CCARDGGARFGETQYF.

CDR3 nucleotide sequence: TGTGCCAGCAGTCTCCTTGCTTTTATCGCGGGGCAAGAGACCCAGTACTTC. It encodes CASSLLAFIAGQETQYF. The rearrangement links TRBV7-9 to TRBJ2-5, with a tentative D call TRBD2 (6 bases). This CDR3 has 17 residues. CDR1 is SEHNR and CDR2 is FQNEAQ in the germline V gene (reference sequence). The germline V and J ends were trimmed by 6 bases and 2 bases, with 22 bases remaining between them.

Points on this clonotype: At one end the junction does not follow the germline gene, possibly because of a read error. The chain combines TRBV29-1 with TRBJ2-1; 8 bases match TRBD2. The germline V gene encodes CDR1 SQVTM and CDR2 ANQGSEA. This CDR3 spans 16 amino acids. The CDR3 nucleotides read TGCAGCGTTGAAGATCCCACTAGCGGTGCCTACGATGAGCAGTTCTTC. It is translated as CSVEDPTSGAYDEQFF.

The table lists this clonotype with many counts. The V call is TRBV5-1, the J call TRBJ2-2, with D maybe TRBD1 (6 bases). CDR1 and CDR2 (germline): SGHRS, YFSETQ. The CDR3 runs to 15 residues. V lost 0 bases to trimming and J lost 5 bases, with 11 bases between them. This CDR3 is CASSLADRPTGELFF. The CDR3 region has the DNA TGCGCCAGCAGCTTGGCGGACAGACCTACCGGGGAGCTGTTTTTT. The whole variable domain, remainder taken from reference TRBV5-1 and TRBJ2-2, is KAGVTQTPRYLIKTRGQQVTLSCSPISGHRSVSWYQQTPGQGLQFLFEYFSETQRNKGNFPGRFSGRQFSNSRSEMNVSTLELGDSALYLCASSLADRPTGELFFGEGSRLTVL.

This clonotype appeared many times. The V call is TRBV5-1, the J call TRBJ1-1; D is ambiguous. V was clipped by 0 bases and J by 4 bases, with 13 bases between them. CDR3 length equals 15 residues. The V gene's germline CDR1 is SGHRS and CDR2 YFSETQ. The CDR3 bases are TGCGCCAGCAGCTTGGACAGCTCTTGGTCCACTGAAGCTTTCTTT. This encodes CASSLDSSWSTEAFF.

This clonotype was detected only a few times. This chain uses TRBV9 with TRBJ2-1; D may be TRBD2 (7 bases). The V gene's germline CDR1 is SGDLS and CDR2 YYNGEE. The CDR3 runs 14 residues. Trimming stripped 4 bases from V and 8 bases from J, with 16 bases between. CDR3 protein: CASSLGGALDEQFF. The CDR3 coding sequence is TGTGCCAGCAGCCTTGGGGGGGCCTTAGATGAGCAGTTCTTC.

This clonotype was counted only a few times. The V call is TRBV15, the J call TRBJ2-1; D perhaps matches TRBD2 (6 bases). CDR1 and CDR2 (germline): LNHNV, YYDKDF (reference sequence). The CDR3 consists of 13 residues. The ends were cut back, 6 bases at V and 7 bases at J, with 13 bases in the middle. This CDR3 is CATRTPGGNEQFF. Written as DNA, the CDR3 is TGTGCCACCAGAACCCCCGGGGGTAATGAGCAGTTCTTC.

This clonotype was counted at least ten times. The chain carries TRBV12-3 or TRBV12-4 and TRBJ2-7, with D unresolved. This CDR3 is built from 14 residues. The germline V and J ends were trimmed by 1 base and 0 bases, with 7 bases remaining between them. CDR3 sequence: CASSLEQLSYEQYF. In DNA, the CDR3 is TGTGCCAGCAGTTTAGAGCAACTCTCCTACGAGCAGTACTTC.

This clonotype was picked up a small number of times. V and J are TRBV10-1 and TRBJ2-5, with D unresolved. CDR1 is WNHNN, CDR2 SYGVQD, per germline (reference sequence). The length of the CDR3 is 15 residues. V shed 0 bases and J shed 2 bases, with 10 bases lying between them. CDR3 DNA sequence: TGCGCCAGCAGTGAGTCTAGCACAGCGCAAGAGACCCAGTACTTC. Translated: CASSESSTAQETQYF.

The rearrangement links TRBV5-1 to TRBJ2-3, with 8 bases identical to TRBD2. The ends lost 5 bases at V and 1 base at J; junction bases unmatched: 12. The CDR3 has 17 residues. Germline V CDR1 and CDR2: SGHRS, YFSETQ. CDR3 in DNA: TGCGCCAGCAGAAAGGGGAGCGGGGGTCTCCGCACAGATACGCAGTATTTT. Protein: CASRKGSGGLRTDTQYF.

The rearrangement uses TRBV6-1 and TRBJ2-3; TRBD2 matches at 11 bases. The CDR3 spans 16 residues. The germline gives CDR1 MNHNS, CDR2 SASEGT. The junction had 13 bases not matched to a gene; V was cut back by 10 bases and J by 4 bases. DNA for the CDR3: TGTGCCACCACCCGAGGACTAGCGGGTATATCAGATACGCAGTATTTT. It yields the protein CATTRGLAGISDTQYF.

This clonotype has more than one count but fewer than ten. This chain joins TRBV20-1 and TRBJ1-3; the D gene is possibly TRBD1 (5 bases). CDR3 length: 16 amino acids. Germline values: CDR1 DFQATT, CDR2 SNEGSKA (reference sequence). Deletions cut 1 base from V and 2 bases from J, with 15 bases between. The CDR3 here is CSARGGGSAAGNTIYF. In nucleotides, the CDR3 is TGCAGTGCTAGAGGGGGCGGCTCCGCGGCTGGAAACACCATATATTTT.

This clonotype was observed at least ten times. The chain joins TRBV12-3 or TRBV12-4 to TRBJ2-7; 8 nucleotides line up with TRBD2. Trimming took 0 bases from V and 3 from J; bases not matched to a gene: 10. This CDR3 has 17 residues. CDR3 protein: CASSLALSGDSFYEQYF. The DNA of the CDR3 is TGTGCCAGCAGTTTAGCGCTTAGCGGGGATTCCTTCTACGAGCAGTACTTC.

This clonotype appeared a few times. The chain recombines TRBV5-1 with TRBJ2-1; 7 nucleotides agree with TRBD2. This CDR3 has 15 residues. Germline CDR1 and CDR2: SGHRS and YFSETQ. The trim removed 4 bases at V and 2 bases at J, leaving 6 bases unmatched. The DNA for the CDR3 is TGCGCCAGCAGCGGGAGCGGGATCACCTACAATGAGCAGTTCTTC. Translating it yields CASSGSGITYNEQFF.

In this sample, this clonotype turned up many times. This rearrangement joins TRBV7-8 to TRBJ2-1, with 14 bases fitting TRBD2. The CDR3 runs to 18 residues. The V and J ends lost 5 bases and 3 bases, in that order; junction bases with no gene match: 9. Germline V lookup: CDR1 SGHVS, CDR2 FQNEAQ. CDR3 region: CASSPSRLAGGYYNEQFF. CDR3 DNA sequence: TGTGCCAGCAGCCCATCCCGACTAGCGGGAGGGTACTACAATGAGCAGTTCTTC.

The V call is TRBV5-8, the J call TRBJ2-7; D is uncertain. V shed 4 bases and J shed 2 bases, with 7 bases lying between them. Germline V gives CDR1 SGHTS, CDR2 YDEGEE. The CDR3 runs 12 residues. CDR3 in DNA: TGTGCCAGCAGCCAAAGAGCCTACGAGCAGTACTTC. The encoded protein is CASSQRAYEQYF. Combining the CDR3 with reference TRBV5-8 and TRBJ2-7 gives the whole variable domain EAGVTQSPTHLIKTRGQQATLRCSPISGHTSVYWYQQALGLGLQFLLWYDEGEERNRGNFPPRFSGRQFPNYSSELNVNALELEDSALYLCASSQRAYEQYFGPGTRLTVT.

This clonotype was seen repeatedly, ten times or more. The chain carries TRBV7-2 and TRBJ1-2; TRBD1 agrees at 7 bases. The CDR3 is made up of 15 amino acids. V shed 5 bases, J shed 2 bases, and the junction held 8 bases outside the gene matches. Germline lookup yields CDR1 SGHTA and CDR2 FQGNSA. The CDR3 spells CASSPKPGQNYGYTF. The DNA for the CDR3 is TGTGCCAGCAGCCCCAAACCGGGACAGAACTATGGCTACACCTTC.